Below, one T cell receptor (beta chain) is given with its context. Authors' methods: The assay estimated nucleated cells by amplifying reference gene primers. The method was immunoSEQ multiplex PCR; TCRdb's version includes in-frame clones alone and lacks a portion of them. V and J calls and clone size are those listed in that table; D and trimming were worked out from the DNA. The repertoire holds approximately 350,000 clones, with 87% as singletons. This sample is part of a study of blood T cell repertoires in COVID-19. Study in general: The cDNA or gDNA used as material had been derived from T cells, B-cell-depleted T cells, or PBMCs.

Germline values: CDR1 LNHDA, CDR2 SQIVND (reference sequence). The CDR3 extends over 16 amino acids. V dropped 3 bases and J dropped 0; count of bases not matched to a gene: 4. The Seattle patients joined while their infection was active and were tracked longitudinally afterward. The sequence came from a woman in her fifties or sixties with COVID-19, enrolled during active disease. The J gene is TRBJ1-4, the V gene TRBV19; TRBD1 matches 7 bases. The sequencing sample was made of peripheral blood. In nucleotides, the CDR3 is TGTGCCAGTAGTATTCCAGGGGGAACAACTAATGAAAAACTGTTTTTT. Its protein is CASSIPGGTTNEKLFF. Supplemented by reference TRBV19 and TRBJ1-4, the full variable domain reads DGGITQSPKYLFRKEGQNVTLSCEQNLNHDAMYWYRQDPGQGLRLIYYSQIVNDFQKGDIAEGYSVSREKKESFPLTVTSAQKNPTAFYLCASSIPGGTTNEKLFFGSGTQLSVL.